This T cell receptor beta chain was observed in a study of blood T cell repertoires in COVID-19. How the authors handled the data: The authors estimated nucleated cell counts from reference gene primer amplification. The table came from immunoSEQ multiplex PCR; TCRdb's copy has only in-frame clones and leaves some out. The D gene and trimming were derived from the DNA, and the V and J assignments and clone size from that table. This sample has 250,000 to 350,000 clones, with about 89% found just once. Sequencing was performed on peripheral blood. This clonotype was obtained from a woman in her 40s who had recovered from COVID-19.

In nucleotides, the CDR3 is TGTGCCAGCAGCTCACAGTACACCGGGGAGCTGTTTTTT. It is translated as CASSSQYTGELFF. V usage is TRBV7-3 and J usage is TRBJ2-2; D is unresolved. This CDR3 contains 13 residues. V lost 4 bases and J 3 bases, leaving 6 bases between the germline ends. Germline CDR1 is SGHTA and CDR2 is FQGTGA.